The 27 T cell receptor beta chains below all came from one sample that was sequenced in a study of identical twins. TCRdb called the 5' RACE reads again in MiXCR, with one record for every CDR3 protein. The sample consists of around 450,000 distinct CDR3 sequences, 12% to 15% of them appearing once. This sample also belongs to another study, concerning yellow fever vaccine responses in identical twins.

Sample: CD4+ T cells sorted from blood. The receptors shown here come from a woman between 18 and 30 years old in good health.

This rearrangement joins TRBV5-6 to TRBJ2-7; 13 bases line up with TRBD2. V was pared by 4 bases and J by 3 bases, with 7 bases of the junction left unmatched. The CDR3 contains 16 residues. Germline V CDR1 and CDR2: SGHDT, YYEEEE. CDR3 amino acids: CASSPAGTSGNYEQYF. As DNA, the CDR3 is TGTGCCAGCAGCCCCGCCGGGACTAGCGGGAACTACGAGCAGTACTTC.

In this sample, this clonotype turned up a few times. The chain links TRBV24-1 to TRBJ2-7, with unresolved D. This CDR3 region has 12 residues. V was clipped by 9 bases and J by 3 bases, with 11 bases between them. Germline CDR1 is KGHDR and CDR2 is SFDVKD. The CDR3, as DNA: TGTGCCACCTCGGACGGATTCTACGAGCAGTACTTC. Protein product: CATSDGFYEQYF.

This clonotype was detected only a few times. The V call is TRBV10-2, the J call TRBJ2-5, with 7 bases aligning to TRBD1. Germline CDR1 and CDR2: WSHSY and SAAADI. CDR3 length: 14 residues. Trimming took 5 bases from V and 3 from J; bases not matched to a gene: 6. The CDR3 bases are TGCGCCAGCAGTAACACCACAGGGGAAGAGACCCAGTACTTC. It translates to CASSNTTGEETQYF.

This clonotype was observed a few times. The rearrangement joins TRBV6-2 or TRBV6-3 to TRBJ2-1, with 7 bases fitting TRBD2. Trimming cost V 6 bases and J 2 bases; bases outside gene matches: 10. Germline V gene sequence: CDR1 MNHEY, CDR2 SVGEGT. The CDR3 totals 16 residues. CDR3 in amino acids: CASSAPGLTTYNEQFF. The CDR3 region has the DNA TGTGCCAGCAGCGCACCGGGACTAACGACCTACAATGAGCAGTTCTTC.

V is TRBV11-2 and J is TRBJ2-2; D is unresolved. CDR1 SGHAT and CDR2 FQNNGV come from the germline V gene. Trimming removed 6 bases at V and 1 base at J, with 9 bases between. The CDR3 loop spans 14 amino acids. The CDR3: CASREIWNTGELFF. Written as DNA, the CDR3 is TGTGCCAGCAGAGAAATTTGGAACACCGGGGAGCTGTTTTTT.

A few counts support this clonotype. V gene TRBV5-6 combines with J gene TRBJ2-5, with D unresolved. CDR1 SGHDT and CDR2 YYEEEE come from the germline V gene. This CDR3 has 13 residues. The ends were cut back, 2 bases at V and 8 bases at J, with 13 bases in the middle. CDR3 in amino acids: CASSLPVRQTQYF. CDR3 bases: TGTGCCAGCAGCTTACCGGTTAGGCAAACCCAGTACTTC.

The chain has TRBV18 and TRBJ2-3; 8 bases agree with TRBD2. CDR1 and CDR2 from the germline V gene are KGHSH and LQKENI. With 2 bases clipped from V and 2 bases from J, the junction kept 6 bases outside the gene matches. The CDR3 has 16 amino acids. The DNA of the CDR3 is TGTGCCAGCTCACCAATCTCGGGGGGGCTCACAGATACGCAGTATTTT. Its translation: CASSPISGGLTDTQYF.

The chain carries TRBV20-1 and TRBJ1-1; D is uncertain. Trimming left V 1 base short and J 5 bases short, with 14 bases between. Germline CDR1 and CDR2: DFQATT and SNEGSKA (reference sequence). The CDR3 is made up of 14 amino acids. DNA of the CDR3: TGCAGTGCTAGAGGTACAGTGCGGGAAACTGAAGCTTTCTTT. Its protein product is CSARGTVRETEAFF.

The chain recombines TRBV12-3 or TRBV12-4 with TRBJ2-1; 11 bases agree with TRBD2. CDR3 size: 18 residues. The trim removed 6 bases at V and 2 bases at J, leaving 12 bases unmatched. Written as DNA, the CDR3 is TGTGCCAGCAGCCCGGGGGTTAGCGGGGGGGTTCCCTACAATGAGCAGTTCTTC. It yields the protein CASSPGVSGGVPYNEQFF.

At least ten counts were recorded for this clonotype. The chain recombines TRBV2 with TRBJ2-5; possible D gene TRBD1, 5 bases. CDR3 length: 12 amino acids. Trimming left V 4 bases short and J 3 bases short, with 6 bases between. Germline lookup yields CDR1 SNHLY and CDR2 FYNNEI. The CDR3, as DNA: TGTGCCAGCAGTGGACAGAAAGAGACCCAGTACTTC. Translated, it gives CASSGQKETQYF.

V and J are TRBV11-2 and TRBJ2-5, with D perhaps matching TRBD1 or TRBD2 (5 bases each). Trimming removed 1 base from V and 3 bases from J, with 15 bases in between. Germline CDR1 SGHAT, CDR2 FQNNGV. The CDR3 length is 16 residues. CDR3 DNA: TGTGCCAGCAGCTTAGGAGAGGGTCCCAGGGAAGAGACCCAGTACTTC. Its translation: CASSLGEGPREETQYF.

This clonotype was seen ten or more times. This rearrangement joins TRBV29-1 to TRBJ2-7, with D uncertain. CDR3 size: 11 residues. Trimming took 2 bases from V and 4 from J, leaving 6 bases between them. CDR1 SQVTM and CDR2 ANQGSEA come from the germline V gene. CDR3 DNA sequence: TGCAGCGTTGAAAACAGTTACGAGCAGTACTTC. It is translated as CSVENSYEQYF.

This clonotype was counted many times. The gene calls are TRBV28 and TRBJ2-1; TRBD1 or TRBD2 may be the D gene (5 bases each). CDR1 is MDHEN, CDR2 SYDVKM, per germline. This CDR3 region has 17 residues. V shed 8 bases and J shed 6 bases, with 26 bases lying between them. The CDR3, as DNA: TGTGCCAGCGGGTCCCCCTTCGGTCGGAGTGGGGGCAATGAGCAGTTCTTC. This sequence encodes CASGSPFGRSGGNEQFF.

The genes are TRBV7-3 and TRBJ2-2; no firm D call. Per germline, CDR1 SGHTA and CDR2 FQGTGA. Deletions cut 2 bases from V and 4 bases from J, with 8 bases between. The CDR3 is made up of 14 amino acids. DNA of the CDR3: TGTGCCAGCAGCTTACGTCAGGCCACCGGGGAGCTGTTTTTT. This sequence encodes CASSLRQATGELFF.

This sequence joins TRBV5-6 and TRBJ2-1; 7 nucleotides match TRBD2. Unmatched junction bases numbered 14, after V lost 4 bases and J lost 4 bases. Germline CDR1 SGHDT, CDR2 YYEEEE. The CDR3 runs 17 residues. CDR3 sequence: CASSPLDAGVRYNEQFF. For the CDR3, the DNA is TGTGCCAGCAGCCCTCTAGACGCGGGAGTGAGGTACAATGAGCAGTTCTTC.

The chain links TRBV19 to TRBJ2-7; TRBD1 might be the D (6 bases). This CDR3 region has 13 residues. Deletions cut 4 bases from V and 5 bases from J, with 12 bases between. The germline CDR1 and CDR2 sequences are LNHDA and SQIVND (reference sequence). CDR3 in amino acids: CASSTQTGNEQYF. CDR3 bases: TGTGCCAGTAGTACCCAGACAGGTAACGAGCAGTACTTC.

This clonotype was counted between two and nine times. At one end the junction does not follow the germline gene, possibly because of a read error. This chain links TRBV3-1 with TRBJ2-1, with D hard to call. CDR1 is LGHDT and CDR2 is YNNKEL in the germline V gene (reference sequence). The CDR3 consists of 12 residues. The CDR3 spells CASSQGNRNGIF. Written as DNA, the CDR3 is TGTGCCAGCAGCCAAGGTAACCGAAACGGCATATTC.

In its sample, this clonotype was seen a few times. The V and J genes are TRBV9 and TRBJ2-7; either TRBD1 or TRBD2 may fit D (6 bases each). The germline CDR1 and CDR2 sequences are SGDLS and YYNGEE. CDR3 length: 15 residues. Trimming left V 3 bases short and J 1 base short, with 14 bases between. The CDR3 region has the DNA TGTGCCAGCAGCGCCCCCGGGGGCGATTCCTACGAGCAGTACTTC. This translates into CASSAPGGDSYEQYF.

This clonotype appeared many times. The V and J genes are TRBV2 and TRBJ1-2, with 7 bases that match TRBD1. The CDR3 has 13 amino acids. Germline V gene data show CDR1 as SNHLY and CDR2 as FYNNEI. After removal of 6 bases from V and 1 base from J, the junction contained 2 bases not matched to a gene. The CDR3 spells CASSRDSNYGYTF. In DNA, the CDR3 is TGTGCCAGCAGCCGGGACAGTAACTATGGCTACACCTTC. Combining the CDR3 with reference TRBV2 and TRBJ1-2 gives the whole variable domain EPEVTQTPSHQVTQMGQEVILRCVPISNHLYFYWYRQILGQKVEFLVSFYNNEISEKSEIFDDQFSVERPDGSNFTLKIRSTKLEDSAMYFCASSRDSNYGYTFGSGTRLTVV.

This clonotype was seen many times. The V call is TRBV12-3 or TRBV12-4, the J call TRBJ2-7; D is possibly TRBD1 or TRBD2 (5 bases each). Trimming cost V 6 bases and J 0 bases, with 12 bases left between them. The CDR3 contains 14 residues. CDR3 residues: CASRHLGTSYEQYF. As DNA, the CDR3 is TGTGCCAGCAGACATCTCGGGACCTCCTACGAGCAGTACTTC.

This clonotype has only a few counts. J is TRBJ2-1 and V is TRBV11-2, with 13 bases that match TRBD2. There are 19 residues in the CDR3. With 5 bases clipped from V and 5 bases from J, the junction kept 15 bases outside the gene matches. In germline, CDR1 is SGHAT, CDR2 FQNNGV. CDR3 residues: CASSPRLAGGTLYHNEQFF. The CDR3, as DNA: TGTGCCAGCAGCCCACGACTAGCGGGAGGAACCCTATACCACAATGAGCAGTTCTTC.

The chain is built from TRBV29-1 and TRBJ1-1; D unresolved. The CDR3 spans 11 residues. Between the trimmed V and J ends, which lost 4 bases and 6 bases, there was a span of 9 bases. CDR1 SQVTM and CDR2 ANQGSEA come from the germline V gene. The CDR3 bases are TGCAGCGTTGGCACAGTCCCTGAAGCTTTCTTT. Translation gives CSVGTVPEAFF.

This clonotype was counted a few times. CDR3 loop: CASSTQGWSYNEQFF. The CDR3 nucleotides are TGTGCCAGCAGTACACAGGGGTGGTCCTACAATGAGCAGTTCTTC. The rearrangement joins TRBV6-1 to TRBJ2-1; 7 positions agree with TRBD1. Germline V lookup: CDR1 MNHNS, CDR2 SASEGT. V was clipped by 5 bases and J by 1 base; unmatched bases: 5. CDR3 length equals 15 residues.

The CDR3 here is CASSQAPGLAGSYEQYF. DNA for the CDR3: TGTGCCAGCAGCCAAGCTCCGGGACTAGCGGGGTCCTACGAGCAGTACTTC. The chain employs TRBV3-1 and TRBJ2-7; TRBD2 agrees at 13 bases. CDR1 LGHDT and CDR2 YNNKEL come from the germline V gene (reference sequence). CDR3 length: 17 amino acids. The ends lost 1 base at V and 1 base at J; junction bases unmatched: 4.

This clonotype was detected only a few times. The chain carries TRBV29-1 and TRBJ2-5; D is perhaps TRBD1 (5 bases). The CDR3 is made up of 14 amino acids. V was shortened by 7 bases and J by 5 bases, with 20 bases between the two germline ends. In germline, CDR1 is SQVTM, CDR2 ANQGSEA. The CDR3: CSADSQGLGETQYF. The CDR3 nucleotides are TGCAGCGCTGATTCCCAGGGCTTGGGGGAGACCCAGTACTTC. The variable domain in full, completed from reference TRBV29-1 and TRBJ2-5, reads SAVISQKPSRDICQRGTSLTIQCQVDSQVTMMFWYRQQPGQSLTLIATANQGSEATYESGFVIDKFPISRPNLTFSTLTVSNMSPEDSSIYLCSADSQGLGETQYFGPGTRLLVL.

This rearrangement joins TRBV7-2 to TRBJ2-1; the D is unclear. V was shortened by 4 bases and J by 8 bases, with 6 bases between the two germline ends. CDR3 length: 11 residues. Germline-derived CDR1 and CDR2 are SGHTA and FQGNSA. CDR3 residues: CASSYADEQFF. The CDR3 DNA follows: TGTGCCAGCAGCTATGCGGATGAGCAGTTCTTC.

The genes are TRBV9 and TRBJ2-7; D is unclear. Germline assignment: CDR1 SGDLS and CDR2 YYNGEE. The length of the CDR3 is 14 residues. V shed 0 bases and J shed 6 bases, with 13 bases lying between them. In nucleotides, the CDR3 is TGTGCCAGCAGCGTAGCTGGGCTTTTTTCCGAGCAGTACTTC. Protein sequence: CASSVAGLFSEQYF.